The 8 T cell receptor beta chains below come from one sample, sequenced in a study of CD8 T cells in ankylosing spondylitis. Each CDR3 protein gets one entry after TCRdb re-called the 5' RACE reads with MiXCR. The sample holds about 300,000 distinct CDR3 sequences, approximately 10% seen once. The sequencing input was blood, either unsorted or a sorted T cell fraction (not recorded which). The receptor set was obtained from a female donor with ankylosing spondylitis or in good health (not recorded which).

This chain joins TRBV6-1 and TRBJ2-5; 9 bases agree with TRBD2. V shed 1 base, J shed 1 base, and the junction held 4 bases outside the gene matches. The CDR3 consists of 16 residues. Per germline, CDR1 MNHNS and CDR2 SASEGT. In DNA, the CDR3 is TGTGCCAGCAGTGAAGTGGCTAGCGGGGTCCAAGAGACCCAGTACTTC. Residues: CASSEVASGVQETQYF.

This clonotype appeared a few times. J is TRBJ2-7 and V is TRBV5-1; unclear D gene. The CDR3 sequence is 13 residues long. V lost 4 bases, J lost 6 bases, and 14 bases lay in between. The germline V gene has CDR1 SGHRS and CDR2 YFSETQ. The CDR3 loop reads CASSPGPQSEQYF. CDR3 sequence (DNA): TGCGCCAGCAGCCCTGGGCCCCAGAGCGAGCAGTACTTC.

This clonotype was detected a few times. CDR3 residues: CASSVGTVWTDTQYF. CDR3 DNA sequence: TGTGCCAGCAGCGTGGGGACAGTCTGGACAGATACGCAGTATTTT. The J gene is TRBJ2-3, the V gene TRBV9; the match to TRBD1 covers 7 bases. V lost 2 bases, J lost 3 bases, and 6 bases stayed unmatched. The germline gives CDR1 SGDLS, CDR2 YYNGEE. This CDR3 is 15 amino acids long.

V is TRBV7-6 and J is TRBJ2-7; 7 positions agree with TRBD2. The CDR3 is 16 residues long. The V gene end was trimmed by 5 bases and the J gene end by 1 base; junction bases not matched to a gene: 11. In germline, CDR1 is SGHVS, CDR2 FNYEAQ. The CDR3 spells CASSLLGSGGSYEQYF. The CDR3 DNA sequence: TGTGCCAGCAGCCTTCTAGGTTCGGGAGGATCCTACGAGCAGTACTTC.

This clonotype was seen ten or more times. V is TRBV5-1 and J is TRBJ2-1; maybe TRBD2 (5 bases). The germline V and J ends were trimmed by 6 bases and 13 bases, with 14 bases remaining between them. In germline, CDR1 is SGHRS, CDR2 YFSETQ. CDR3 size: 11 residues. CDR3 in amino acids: CASMHEGFQFF. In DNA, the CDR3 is TGCGCCAGCATGCACGAGGGATTTCAGTTCTTC.

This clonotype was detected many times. CDR3 nucleotide sequence: TGTGCCAGCAGCTTGGTTGGTGGAGGGTGGGAGACCCAGTACTTC. This translates into CASSLVGGGWETQYF. The V gene is TRBV5-5, the J gene TRBJ2-5; weak D call: TRBD2 (6 bases). V was shortened by 0 bases and J by 5 bases, with 14 bases between the two germline ends. This CDR3 has 15 residues. The germline V gene encodes CDR1 SGHKS and CDR2 YYEKEE (reference sequence).

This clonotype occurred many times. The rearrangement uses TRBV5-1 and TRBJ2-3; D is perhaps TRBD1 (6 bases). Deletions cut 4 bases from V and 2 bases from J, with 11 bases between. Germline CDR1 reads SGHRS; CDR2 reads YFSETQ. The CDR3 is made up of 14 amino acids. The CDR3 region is CASSPTGSTDTQYF. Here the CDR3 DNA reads TGCGCCAGCAGCCCAACAGGGTCCACAGATACGCAGTATTTT. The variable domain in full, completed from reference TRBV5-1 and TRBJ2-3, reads KAGVTQTPRYLIKTRGQQVTLSCSPISGHRSVSWYQQTPGQGLQFLFEYFSETQRNKGNFPGRFSGRQFSNSRSEMNVSTLELGDSALYLCASSPTGSTDTQYFGPGTRLTVL.

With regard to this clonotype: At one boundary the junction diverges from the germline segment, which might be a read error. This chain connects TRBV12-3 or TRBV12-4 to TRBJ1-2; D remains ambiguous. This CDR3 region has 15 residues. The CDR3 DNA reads TGTGCCAGCAGTTTAGTATCAGGTTACAACTATGGCGACACCTTC. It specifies CASSLVSGYNYGDTF.